These T cell receptor beta chains were read from a single sample in a study of blood T cell repertoires in COVID-19. Profiling relied on immunoSEQ multiplex PCR, and the TCRdb table lists in-frame clones only, not all of them. The data contain approximately 150,000 clones, around nine tenths of them singletons. The sample taken for sequencing was peripheral blood. Receptors originate from a woman in her fifties or sixties with active or convalescent COVID-19. CDR3s include the opening cysteine and the closing phenylalanine or tryptophan. A D gene is named only where the DNA matches it firmly. Clone size is not always given. Where it is, it says once, few, many or a class for expanded clones.

>TRBD2|NA|TRBV27|TRBJ2-3
CASRFHPSTSGSSADTQYF
TGTGCCAGCAGATTCCACCCCTCGACTAGCGGGAGTTCGGCAGATACGCAGTATTTT
>TRBD1|NA|TRBV6-5|TRBJ1-2
CASSQGGGAAGYTF
TGTGCCAGCAGCCAAGGAGGGGGCGCGGCTGGCTACACCTTC
>TRBD1|NA|TRBV18|TRBJ1-3
CASSPQTGGSGNTIYF
TGTGCCAGCTCACCCCAGACAGGGGGCTCTGGAAACACCATATATTTT
>NA|NA|TRBV9|TRBJ2-7
CASSVGTVASYEQYF
TGTGCCAGCAGCGTAGGGACAGTCGCCTCCTACGAGCAGTACTTC
>NA|NA|TRBV3-1/TRBV3-2|TRBJ2-7
CASSRVYRDHYEQYF
TGTGCCAGCAGCCGAGTATACAGGGATCACTACGAGCAGTACTTC
>TRBD2|NA|TRBV6-2/TRBV6-3|TRBJ2-7
CASSYGASGSPEQYF
TGTGCCAGCAGTTACGGGGCTAGCGGGAGCCCCGAGCAGTACTTC
>NA|few|TRBV28|TRBJ1-5
CASSLILVSQPQHF
TGTGCCAGCAGTTTGATATTGGTAAGCCAGCCCCAGCATTTT
>TRBD1|NA|TRBV5-1|TRBJ1-4
CASSLQGLDEKLFF
TGCGCCAGCAGCTTACAGGGGTTGGATGAAAAACTGTTTTTT
>NA|NA|TRBV5-1|TRBJ2-1
CASSPQGSNNEQFF
TGCGCCAGCAGCCCCCAGGGGAGCAACAATGAGCAGTTCTTC
>TRBD2|NA|TRBV15|TRBJ2-1
CATSGSGSSYNEQFF
TGTGCCACCAGCGGTAGCGGGAGCTCCTACAATGAGCAGTTCTTC
>NA|NA|TRBV13|TRBJ2-1
CASSPGLGGSSYNEQFF
TGTGCCAGCAGCCCCGGCCTCGGGGGATCGTCCTACAATGAGCAGTTCTTC
>TRBD1|NA|TRBV28|TRBJ2-7
CASRETGGASIGEQYF
TGTGCCAGCAGGGAGACAGGGGGGGCTAGTATTGGCGAGCAGTACTTC
>NA|NA|TRBV2|TRBJ1-1
CASSEEALVAFF
TGTGCCAGCAGTGAGGAGGCCCTGGTCGCTTTCTTT
>NA|once|TRBV6-6|TRBJ2-7
CASNQQVSYEQYF
TGTGCCAGCAATCAACAGGTCTCCTACGAGCAGTACTTC
>NA|NA|TRBV30|TRBJ1-1
CAWSTHPGARNTEAFF
TGTGCCTGGAGTACCCACCCAGGGGCGCGAAACACTGAAGCTTTCTTT